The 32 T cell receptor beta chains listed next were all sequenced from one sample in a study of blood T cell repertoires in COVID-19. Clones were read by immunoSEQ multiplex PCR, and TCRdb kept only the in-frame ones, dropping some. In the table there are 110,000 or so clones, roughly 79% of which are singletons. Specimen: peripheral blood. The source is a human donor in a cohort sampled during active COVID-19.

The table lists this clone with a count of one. The CDR3 loop reads CASSQDSGLAAYEQYF. CDR3 in DNA: TGTGCCAGCAGCCAAGATTCGGGACTAGCGGCCTACGAGCAGTACTTC. The chain employs TRBV3-1 (or the pseudogene TRBV3-2) and TRBJ2-7; 11 nucleotides match TRBD2. CDR1 is LGHDT, CDR2 YNNKEL, per germline (reference sequence). The CDR3 has 16 amino acids. V gave up 0 bases and J gave up 2 bases; unmatched junction bases: 3.

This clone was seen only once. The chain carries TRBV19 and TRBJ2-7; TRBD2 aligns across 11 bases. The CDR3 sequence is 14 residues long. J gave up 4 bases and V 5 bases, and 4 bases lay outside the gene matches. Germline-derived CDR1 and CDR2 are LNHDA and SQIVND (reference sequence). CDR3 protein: CASSFGTSGYEQYF. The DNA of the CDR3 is TGTGCCAGTAGTTTCGGGACTAGCGGATACGAGCAGTACTTC.

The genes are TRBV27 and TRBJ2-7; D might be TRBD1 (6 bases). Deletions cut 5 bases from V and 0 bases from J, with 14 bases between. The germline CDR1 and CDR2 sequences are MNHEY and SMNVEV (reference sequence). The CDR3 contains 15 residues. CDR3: CASSPGTLSSYEQYF. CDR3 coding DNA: TGTGCCAGCAGTCCCGGGACACTTAGCTCCTACGAGCAGTACTTC.

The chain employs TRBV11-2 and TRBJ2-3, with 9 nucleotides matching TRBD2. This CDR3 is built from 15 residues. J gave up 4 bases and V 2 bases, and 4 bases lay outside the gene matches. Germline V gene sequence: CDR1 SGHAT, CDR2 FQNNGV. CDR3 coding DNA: TGTGCCAGCAGCTTATGGCGGGGGGGTCCAGATACGCAGTATTTT. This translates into CASSLWRGGPDTQYF.

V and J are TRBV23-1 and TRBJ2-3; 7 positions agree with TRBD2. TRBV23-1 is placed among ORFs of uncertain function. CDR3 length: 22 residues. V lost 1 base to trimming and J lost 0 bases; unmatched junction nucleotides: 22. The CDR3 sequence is CASSQWGGRDYHSPRSTDTQYF. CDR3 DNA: TGCGCCAGCAGTCAATGGGGCGGCCGGGACTACCACAGCCCTAGGAGCACAGATACGCAGTATTTT.

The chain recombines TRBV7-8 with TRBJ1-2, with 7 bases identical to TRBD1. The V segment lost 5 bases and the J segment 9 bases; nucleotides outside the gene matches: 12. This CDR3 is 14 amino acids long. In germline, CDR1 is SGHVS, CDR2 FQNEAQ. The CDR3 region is CASSRGTEVFRYTF. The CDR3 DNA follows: TGTGCCAGCAGCCGAGGGACAGAAGTTTTCCGCTACACCTTC.

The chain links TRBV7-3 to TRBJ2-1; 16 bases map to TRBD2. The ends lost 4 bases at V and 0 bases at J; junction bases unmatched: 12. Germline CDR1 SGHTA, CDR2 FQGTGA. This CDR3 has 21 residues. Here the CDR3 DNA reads TGTGCCAGCAGCTCCCCACCTGTGGGACTAGCGGGAGGGATCTCCTACAATGAGCAGTTCTTC. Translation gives CASSSPPVGLAGGISYNEQFF. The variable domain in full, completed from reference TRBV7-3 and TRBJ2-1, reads GAGVSQTPSNKVTEKGKYVELRCDPISGHTALYWYRQSLGQGPEFLIYFQGTGAADDSGLPNDRFFAVRPEGSVSTLKIQRTERGDSAVYLCASSSPPVGLAGGISYNEQFFGPGTRLTVL.

The CDR3 here is CSASPTPHSGTRDGTEAFF. CDR3 nucleotide sequence: TGCAGTGCTAGTCCGACCCCCCACTCGGGGACAAGGGATGGCACTGAAGCTTTCTTT. J is TRBJ1-1 and V is TRBV20-1; D is possibly TRBD1 (6 bases). The V gene's germline CDR1 is DFQATT and CDR2 SNEGSKA (reference sequence). The V end was cut by 3 bases, the J end by 4 bases, with 30 bases between. The CDR3 length is 19 residues.

CDR3 amino acids: CASARDGGPPQHF. The CDR3 bases are TGTGCCAGCGCCAGGGACGGGGGGCCGCCCCAGCATTTT. V gene TRBV6-5 combines with J gene TRBJ1-5, with a tentative D call TRBD1 (6 bases). The length of the CDR3 is 13 residues. Between the trimmed V and J ends, which lost 8 bases and 9 bases, there was a span of 17 bases. Per the germline V gene, CDR1 is MNHEY and CDR2 is SVGAGI.

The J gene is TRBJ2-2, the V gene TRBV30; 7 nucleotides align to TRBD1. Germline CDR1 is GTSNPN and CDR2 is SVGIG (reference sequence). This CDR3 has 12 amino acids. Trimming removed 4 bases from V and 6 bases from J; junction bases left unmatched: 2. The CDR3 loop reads CAWNTGAGELFF. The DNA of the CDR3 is TGTGCCTGGAACACAGGGGCCGGGGAGCTGTTTTTT.

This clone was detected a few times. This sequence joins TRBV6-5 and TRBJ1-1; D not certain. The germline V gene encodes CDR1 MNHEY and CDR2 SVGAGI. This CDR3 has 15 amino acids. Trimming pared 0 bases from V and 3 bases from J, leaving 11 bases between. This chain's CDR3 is CASSYSIYADTEAFF. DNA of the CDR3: TGTGCCAGCAGTTACTCCATCTACGCGGACACTGAAGCTTTCTTT.

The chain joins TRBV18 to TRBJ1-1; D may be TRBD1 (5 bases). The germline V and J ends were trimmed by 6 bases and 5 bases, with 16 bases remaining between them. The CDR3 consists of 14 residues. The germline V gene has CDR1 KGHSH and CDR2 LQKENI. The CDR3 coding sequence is TGTGCCAGCTCCTCCGGGCAGGGCCATACTGAAGCTTTCTTT. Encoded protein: CASSSGQGHTEAFF.

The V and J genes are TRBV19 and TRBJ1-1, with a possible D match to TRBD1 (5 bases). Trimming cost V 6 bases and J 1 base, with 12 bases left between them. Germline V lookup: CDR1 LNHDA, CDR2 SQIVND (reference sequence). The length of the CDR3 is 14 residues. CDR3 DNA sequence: TGTGCCAGTAGCTCCAGACAGTCGAACACTGAAGCTTTCTTT. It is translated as CASSSRQSNTEAFF.

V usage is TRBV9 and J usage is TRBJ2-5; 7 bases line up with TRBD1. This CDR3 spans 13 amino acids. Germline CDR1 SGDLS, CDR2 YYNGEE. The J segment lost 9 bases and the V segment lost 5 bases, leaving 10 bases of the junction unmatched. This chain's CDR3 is CASSAGTAISQYF. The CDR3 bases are TGTGCCAGCAGTGCCGGGACAGCGATTTCCCAGTACTTC.

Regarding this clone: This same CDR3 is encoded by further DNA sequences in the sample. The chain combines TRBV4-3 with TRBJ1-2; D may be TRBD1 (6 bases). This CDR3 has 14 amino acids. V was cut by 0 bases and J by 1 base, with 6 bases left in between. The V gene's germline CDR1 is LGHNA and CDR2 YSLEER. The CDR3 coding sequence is TGCGCCAGCAGCCAAGACAGGGGTAACTATGGCTACACCTTC. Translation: CASSQDRGNYGYTF.

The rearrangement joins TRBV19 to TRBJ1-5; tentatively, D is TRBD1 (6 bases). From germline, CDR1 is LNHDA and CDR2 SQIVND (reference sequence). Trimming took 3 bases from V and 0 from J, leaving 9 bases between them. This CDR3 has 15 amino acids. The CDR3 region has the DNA TGTGCCAGTAGTATTAAGGGACATAGCAATCAGCCCCAGCATTTT. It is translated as CASSIKGHSNQPQHF.

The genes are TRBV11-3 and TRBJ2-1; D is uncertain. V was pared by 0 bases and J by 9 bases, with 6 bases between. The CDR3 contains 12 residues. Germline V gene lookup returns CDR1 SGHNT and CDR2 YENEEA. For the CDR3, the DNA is TGTGCCAGCAGCTTAGACCAGCGTGAGCAGTTCTTC. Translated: CASSLDQREQFF.

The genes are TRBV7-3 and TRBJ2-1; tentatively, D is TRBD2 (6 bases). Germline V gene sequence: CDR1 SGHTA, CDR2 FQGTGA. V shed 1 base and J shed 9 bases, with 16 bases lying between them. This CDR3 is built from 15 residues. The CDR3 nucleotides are TGTGCCAGCAGCTTAAAGGTCGGGAGAAGCGCTGAGCAGTTCTTC. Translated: CASSLKVGRSAEQFF.

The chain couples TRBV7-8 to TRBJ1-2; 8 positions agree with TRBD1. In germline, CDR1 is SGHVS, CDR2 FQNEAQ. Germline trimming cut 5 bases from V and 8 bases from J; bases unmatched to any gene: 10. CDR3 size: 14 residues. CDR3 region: CASSENTGGRGYTF. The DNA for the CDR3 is TGTGCCAGCAGCGAAAATACAGGGGGACGGGGCTACACCTTC.

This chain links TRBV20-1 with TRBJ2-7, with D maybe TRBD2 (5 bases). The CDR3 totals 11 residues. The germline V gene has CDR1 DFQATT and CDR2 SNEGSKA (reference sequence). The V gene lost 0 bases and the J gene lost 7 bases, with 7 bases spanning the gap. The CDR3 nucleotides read TGCAGTGCTAGAGAGGGGAGAGAGCAGTACTTC. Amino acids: CSAREGREQYF.

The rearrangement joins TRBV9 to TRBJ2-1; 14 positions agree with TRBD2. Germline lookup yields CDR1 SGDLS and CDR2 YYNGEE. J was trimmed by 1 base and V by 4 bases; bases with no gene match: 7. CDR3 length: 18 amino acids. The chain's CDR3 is CASSFGTSGSRSYNEQFF. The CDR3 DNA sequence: TGTGCCAGCAGCTTCGGGACTAGCGGGAGTCGGTCCTACAATGAGCAGTTCTTC.

CDR3 in amino acids: CASSLGALGLALQETQYF. The CDR3 nucleotides read TGCGCCAGCAGCTTGGGTGCTCTAGGACTAGCGTTACAAGAGACCCAGTACTTC. The gene calls are TRBV5-1 and TRBJ2-5; 9 bases agree with TRBD2. With V trimmed by 0 bases and J by 2 bases, 11 bases remained unmatched. Germline CDR1 is SGHRS and CDR2 is YFSETQ. The length of the CDR3 is 18 residues.

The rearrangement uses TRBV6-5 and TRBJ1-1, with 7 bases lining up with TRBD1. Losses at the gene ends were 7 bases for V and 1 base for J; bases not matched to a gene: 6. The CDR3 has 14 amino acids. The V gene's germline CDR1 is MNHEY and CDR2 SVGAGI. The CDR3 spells CASNPGTANTEAFF. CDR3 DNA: TGTGCCAGCAACCCCGGGACAGCGAACACTGAAGCTTTCTTT.

Here the CDR3 reads CASGRENGHGYTF. CDR3 DNA sequence: TGTGCCAGCGGCCGGGAAAATGGCCATGGCTACACCTTC. J is TRBJ1-2 and V is TRBV6-5; unclear D gene. V lost 8 bases and J 6 bases, leaving 16 bases between the germline ends. The germline gives CDR1 MNHEY, CDR2 SVGAGI. The CDR3 covers 13 residues.

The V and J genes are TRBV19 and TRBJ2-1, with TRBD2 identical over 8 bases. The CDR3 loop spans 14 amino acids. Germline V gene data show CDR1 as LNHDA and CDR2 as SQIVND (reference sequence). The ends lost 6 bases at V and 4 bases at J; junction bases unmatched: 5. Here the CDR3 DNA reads TGTGCCAGTAGGGAGGCGGGGGGATACAATGAGCAGTTCTTC. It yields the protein CASREAGGYNEQFF.

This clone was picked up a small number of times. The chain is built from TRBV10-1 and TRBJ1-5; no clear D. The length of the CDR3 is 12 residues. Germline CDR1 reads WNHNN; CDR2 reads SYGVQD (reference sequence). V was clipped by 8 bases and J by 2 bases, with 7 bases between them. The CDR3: CASEGCNQPQHF. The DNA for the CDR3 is TGCGCCAGCGAGGGTTGCAATCAGCCCCAGCATTTT.

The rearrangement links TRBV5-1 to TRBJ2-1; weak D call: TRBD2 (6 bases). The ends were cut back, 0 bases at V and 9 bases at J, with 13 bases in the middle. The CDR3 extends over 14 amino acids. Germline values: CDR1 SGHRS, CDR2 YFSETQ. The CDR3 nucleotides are TGCGCCAGCAGCTTGGCCCGGGGGTCTTTTGAGCAGTTCTTC. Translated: CASSLARGSFEQFF.

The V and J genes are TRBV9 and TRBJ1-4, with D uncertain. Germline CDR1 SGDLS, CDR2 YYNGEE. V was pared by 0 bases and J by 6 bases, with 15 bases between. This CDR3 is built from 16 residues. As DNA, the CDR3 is TGTGCCAGCAGCGTAGCTACCGGGGTCGGCCATGAAAAACTGTTTTTT. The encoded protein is CASSVATGVGHEKLFF.

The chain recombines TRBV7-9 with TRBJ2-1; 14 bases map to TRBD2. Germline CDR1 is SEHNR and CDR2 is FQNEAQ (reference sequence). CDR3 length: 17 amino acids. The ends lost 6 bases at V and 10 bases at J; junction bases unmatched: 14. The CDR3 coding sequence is TGTGCCAGCAGACCGTCAGGGACTAGCGGGAGAAAGACGGAGCAGTTCTTC. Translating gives CASRPSGTSGRKTEQFF.

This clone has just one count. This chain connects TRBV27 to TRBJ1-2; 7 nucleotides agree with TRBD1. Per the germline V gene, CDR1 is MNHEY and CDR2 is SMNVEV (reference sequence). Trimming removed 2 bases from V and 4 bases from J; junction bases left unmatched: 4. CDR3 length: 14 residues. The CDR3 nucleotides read TGTGCCAGCAGTTTACGGGAGGGGGCCTATGGCTACACCTTC. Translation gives CASSLREGAYGYTF.

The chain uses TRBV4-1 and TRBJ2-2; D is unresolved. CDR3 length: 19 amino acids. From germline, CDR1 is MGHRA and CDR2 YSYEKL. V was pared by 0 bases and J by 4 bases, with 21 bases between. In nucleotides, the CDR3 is TGCGCCAGCAGCCAAGATCAGATTATAGGAGCACCACTCACCGGGGAGCTGTTTTTT. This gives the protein CASSQDQIIGAPLTGELFF.

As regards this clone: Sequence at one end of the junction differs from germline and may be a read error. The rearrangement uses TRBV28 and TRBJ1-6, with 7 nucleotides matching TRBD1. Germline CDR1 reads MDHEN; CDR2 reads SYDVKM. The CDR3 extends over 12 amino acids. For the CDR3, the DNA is TGTGCCAGCAGTCGGGACAGTCCTCCCCCCCACTTT. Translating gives CASSRDSPPPHF.